A single TCR beta chain is shown here with its context. Antigen unknown. Libraries were prepared by immunoSEQ multiplex PCR; TCRdb keeps only in-frame clonotypes and omits some of them. This table has approximately 33,000 clones, 90% appearing once. This specimen belongs to a study of OX40 agonist ivuxolimab in advanced cancers. At the level of the study: Roughly two fifths of patients had received prior checkpoint inhibitor therapy. Two cutaneous melanoma patients and one hepatocellular carcinoma patient, three in all, had partial responses.

Notes on the study in general: Researchers did not determine the expanded peripheral T cells' antigen specificity.

CDR3 length: 17 amino acids. Germline loops: CDR1 LGHNA, CDR2 YSLEER. J gave up 5 bases and V 1 base, and 13 bases lay outside the gene matches. V gene TRBV4-3 combines with J gene TRBJ2-5; 7 bases match TRBD1. The sample in question was CD4+ or CD8+ T cells sorted from blood, obtained in a trial of the OX40 agonist ivuxolimab. This TCR was recovered from an adult with an advanced solid tumor such as melanoma, head and neck, liver or kidney cancer. The CDR3: CASSQASTQGFGETQYF. The CDR3, as DNA: TGCGCCAGCAGCCAAGCCTCGACACAGGGGTTCGGGGAGACCCAGTACTTC.